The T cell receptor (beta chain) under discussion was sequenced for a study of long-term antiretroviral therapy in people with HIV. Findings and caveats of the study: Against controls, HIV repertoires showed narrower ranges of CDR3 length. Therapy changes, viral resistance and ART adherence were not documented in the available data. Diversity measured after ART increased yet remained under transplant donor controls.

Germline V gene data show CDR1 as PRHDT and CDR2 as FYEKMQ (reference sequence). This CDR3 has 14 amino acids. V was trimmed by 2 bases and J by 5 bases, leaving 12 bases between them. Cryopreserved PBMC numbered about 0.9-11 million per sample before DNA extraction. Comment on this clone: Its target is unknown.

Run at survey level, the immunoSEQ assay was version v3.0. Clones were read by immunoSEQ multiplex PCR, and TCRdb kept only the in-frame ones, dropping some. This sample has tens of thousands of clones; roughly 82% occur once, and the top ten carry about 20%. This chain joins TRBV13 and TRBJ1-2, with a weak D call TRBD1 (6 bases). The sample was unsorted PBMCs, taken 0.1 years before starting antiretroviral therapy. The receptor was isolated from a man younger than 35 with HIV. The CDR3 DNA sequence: TGTGCCAGCAGCTTAACTGCGGGGACATATGGCTACACCTTC. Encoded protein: CASSLTAGTYGYTF. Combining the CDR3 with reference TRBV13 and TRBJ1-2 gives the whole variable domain AAGVIQSPRHLIKEKRETATLKCYPIPRHDTVYWYQQGPGQDPQFLISFYEKMQSDKGSIPDRFSAQQFSDYHSELNMSSLELGDSALYFCASSLTAGTYGYTFGSGTRLTVV.